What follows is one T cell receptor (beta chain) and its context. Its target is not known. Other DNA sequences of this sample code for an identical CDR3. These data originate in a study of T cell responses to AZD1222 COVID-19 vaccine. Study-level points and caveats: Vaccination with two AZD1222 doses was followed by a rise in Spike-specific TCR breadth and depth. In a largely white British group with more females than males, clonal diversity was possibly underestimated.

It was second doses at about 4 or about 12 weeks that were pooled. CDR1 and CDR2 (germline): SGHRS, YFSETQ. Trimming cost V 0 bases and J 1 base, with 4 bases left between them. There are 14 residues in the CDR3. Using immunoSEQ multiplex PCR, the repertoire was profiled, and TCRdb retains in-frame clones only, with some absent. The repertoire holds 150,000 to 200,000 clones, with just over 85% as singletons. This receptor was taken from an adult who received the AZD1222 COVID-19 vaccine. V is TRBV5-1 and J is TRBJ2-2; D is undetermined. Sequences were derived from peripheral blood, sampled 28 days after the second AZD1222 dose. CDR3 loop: CASSLAVNTGELFF. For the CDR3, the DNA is TGCGCCAGCAGCTTGGCAGTGAACACCGGGGAGCTGTTTTTT.